This is a list of T cell receptor beta chains from one sample in a study of beta chain features in type 1 diabetes. Clones were sequenced by immunoSEQ multiplex PCR, and TCRdb holds only the in-frame ones, with some missing. The table shows some 220,000 clones, with approximately 11% occurring only once. Sequencing input: central memory CD4+ T cells from blood. The receptor source for this set is a man aged 18 to 30 in good health. The CDR3 runs from the conserved cysteine through the conserved F or W. The order of the fields is V gene, CDR3 protein.

V: TRBV27
CDR3: CASSLWTGSLNEQFF

V: TRBV4-2
CDR3: CASSQDAREGSGANVLTF

V: TRBV10-3
CDR3: CAISGFVNEQFF

V: TRBV28
CDR3: CASSLLQSSGANVLTF

V: TRBV2
CDR3: CASRGGTGRGGTYEQYF

V: TRBV18
CDR3: CASSPTAAEDTQYF

V: TRBV30
CDR3: CAWKGSPGTSGRALYYEQYF

V: TRBV10-3
CDR3: CAISEGQAHAF

V: TRBV4-2
CDR3: CASSQVSQGDEKLFF

V: TRBV6-5
CDR3: CASSASDRMNTEAFF

V: TRBV18
CDR3: CASSFRSENNEQFF

V: TRBV7-8
CDR3: CASRSGLAYNEQFF

V: TRBV2
CDR3: CASTPKGGVRSGYTF

V: TRBV6-1
CDR3: CASSGPRQETQYF

V: TRBV15
CDR3: CATSSSSLAGGEQFF

V: TRBV29-1
CDR3: CSVSGTAIPNEQFF

V: TRBV29-1
CDR3: CSAGLADTQYF

V: TRBV28
CDR3: CASGDRDVREKLFF

V: TRBV28
CDR3: CASSIMASGMKTQYF

V: TRBV5-1
CDR3: CASQGNAGANVLTF

V: TRBV30
CDR3: CAWGRTSGGSDTQYF

V: TRBV19
CDR3: CASSYDLEQYF